The entry below gives a single TCR beta chain sequence along with its context. These data come from a study of blood T cell repertoires in COVID-19. Turning to the study itself: From the United States, Italy and Spain came samples of acute and convalescent COVID-19. PBMCs, B-cell-depleted T cells, or T cells were the source of the cDNA or gDNA that made up the material.

Per the original methods: Quantification of nucleated cells was approximated via reference gene primer amplification. Sequencing used immunoSEQ multiplex PCR; TCRdb keeps in-frame clones, though not all of them. V and J calls and clone size come straight from that table; D and trimming were deduced from the DNA. This sample has about 74,000 clones; about 92% occur once, and the top ten carry approximately 1.4%. The CDR3 is 12 amino acids. Germline V gives CDR1 SGHTA, CDR2 FQGTGA. The material sequenced was peripheral blood. The V gene is TRBV7-3, the J gene TRBJ1-3; no firm D call. The end of the DNA aligns better with TRBJ2-2, so the J call may be wrong. This clonotype was obtained from a man between 50 and 59 years old with acute or convalescent COVID-19. CDR3 residues: CASSLNAGELFF. CDR3 DNA sequence: TGTGCCAGCAGCTTAAACGCCGGGGAGCTGTTTTTT.